Sequencing of this T cell receptor beta chain was carried out in a study of cytomegalovirus exposure and HLA in healthy donors. Germline assignment: CDR1 MNHEY and CDR2 SMNVEV (reference sequence). The CDR3 contains 15 residues. Trimming took off 0 bases at V and 1 base at J, with 10 bases between the two ends. The donors formed part of the approximately 130-subject validation cohort, distinct from the roughly 700-subject first cohort. Study-wide points: The TCR clusters that emerged in the first cohort tended, a later analysis found, to co-occur in the roughly 120 validation repertoires. Reportedly, diagnosis of cytomegalovirus status by the classifier showed high specificity and sensitivity. The study labeled 164 TCR beta chains cytomegalovirus-associated.

Only in-frame clones appear in the TCRdb table, and some are missing; sequencing was by immunoSEQ multiplex PCR. Of approximately 300,000 clones in the sample, about 85% were seen once. Remarks on this clone: Its antigen is still unknown. Within the sample, other DNA sequences also encode this same CDR3.

V usage is TRBV27 and J usage is TRBJ2-7, with D perhaps matching TRBD1 or TRBD2 (5 bases each). The sequenced sample consisted of PBMCs. This clonotype was obtained from a woman aged 25 to 39 in good health and CMV-seropositive. CDR3: CASSLSIGGSYEQYF. As DNA, the CDR3 is TGTGCCAGCAGTTTATCGATTGGGGGATCCTACGAGCAGTACTTC.